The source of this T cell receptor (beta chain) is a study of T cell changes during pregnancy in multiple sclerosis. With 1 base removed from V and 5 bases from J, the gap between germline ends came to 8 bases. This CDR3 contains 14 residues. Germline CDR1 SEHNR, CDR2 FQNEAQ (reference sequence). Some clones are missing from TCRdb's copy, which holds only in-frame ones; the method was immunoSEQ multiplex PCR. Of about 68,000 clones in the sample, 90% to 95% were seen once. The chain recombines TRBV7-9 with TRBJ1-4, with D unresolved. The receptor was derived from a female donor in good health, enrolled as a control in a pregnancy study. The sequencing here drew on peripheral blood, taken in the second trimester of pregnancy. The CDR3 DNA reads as TGTGCCAGCAGCTTAGTCGGGAAAAATGAAAAACTGTTTTTT. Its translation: CASSLVGKNEKLFF.